This T cell receptor beta chain was retrieved from a study of lymphopenia after photon versus proton radiotherapy. Points on this clone: Its antigen is not known.

General study points: Oligoclonal CD8+ Temra expansion after nadir drove photon patients' diversity drop.

Libraries were prepared by immunoSEQ multiplex PCR; TCRdb keeps only in-frame clonotypes and omits some of them. The sample records about 7,300 clones, roughly 90% being singletons. This TCR came from a man aged 60 to 69 with cholangiocarcinoma. The starting material was peripheral blood, obtained from a patient treated with photon-based radiotherapy.

CDR3 region: CASSFGLGTEQFF. CDR3 coding DNA: TGTGCCAGCAGCTTTGGGTTAGGTACAGAGCAGTTCTTC. The genes are TRBV7-9 and TRBJ2-1; D unclear. The CDR3 consists of 13 residues. The V and J ends lost 3 bases and 10 bases respectively, with 13 bases between them. Germline V gene data show CDR1 as SEHNR and CDR2 as FQNEAQ (reference sequence).